The source of this T cell receptor beta chain is a study of cytomegalovirus exposure and HLA in healthy donors. At the level of the study: Earlier, 180 million or so T cells were analyzed, and 90 million to 120 million unique TCR beta sequences were found among them. Overall study findings and caveats: Common viral pathogens seemed to be connected with several of the most significant clusters, according to a later analysis.

Trimming removed 2 bases at V and 2 bases at J, with 21 bases between. This CDR3 comprises 18 residues. Germline CDR1 is MNHEY and CDR2 is SMNVEV (reference sequence). The primer mix had 60 Vbeta and 13 Jbeta primers. The assay was immunoSEQ multiplex PCR, and TCRdb's table has in-frame clones only and misses some. This table holds some 140,000 clones, roughly 83% found once. This clone was picked up one time. Its antigen remains unknown. The source of this sequence is a young man in good health and CMV-seropositive. The chain carries TRBV27 and TRBJ1-1, with D possibly being TRBD1 (5 bases). Sequencing used PBMCs. CDR3 bases: TGTGCCAGCAGTTTAACCTGGGGACGGGGGTTGGGAAACACTGAAGCTTTCTTT. Protein product: CASSLTWGRGLGNTEAFF.